The 25 T cell receptor beta chains given below trace back to one sample, sequenced in a study of blood T cells in healthy people across ages (dated by TCRdb to about 2015). The library was generated by 5' RACE. Sequencing relied on an Illumina HiSeq 2500. A second PCR of roughly 7 to 11 cycles was performed with a sample-barcoded 5' primer and a J-beta primer mix. TCRdb trimmed the raw reads at Q25, called clones with MiXCR and kept productive beta chains. Every distinct CDR3 protein forms one entry, paired with its most common genes and DNA. This sample holds 850,000 to 1,100,000 distinct CDR3 sequences; roughly two fifths were observed only once. Over 10% of the sample comes from the top ten. The sample consisted of blood. The receptors here all came from a young man in good health.

This clonotype was seen a handful of times. The chain joins TRBV20-1 to TRBJ2-3, with D unclear. The CDR3 totals 16 residues. Trimming took 0 bases from V and 0 from J, leaving 13 bases between them. The V gene's germline CDR1 is DFQATT and CDR2 SNEGSKA (reference sequence). The CDR3 DNA sequence: TGCAGTGCTAGAGATGTCGGATCTACTAGCACAGATACGCAGTATTTT. It is translated as CSARDVGSTSTDTQYF.

This clonotype came up a few times. This chain links TRBV7-2 with TRBJ2-7; D call uncertain. V was trimmed by 5 bases and J by 1 base, leaving 12 bases between them. Germline V gene lookup returns CDR1 SGHTA and CDR2 FQGNSA. The CDR3 sequence is 14 residues long. CDR3 coding DNA: TGTGCCAGCAGCCCCCGCCCCACTTCCTACGAGCAGTACTTC. It codes for CASSPRPTSYEQYF.

The V call is TRBV4-2, the J call TRBJ1-1; D uncertain. This CDR3 is built from 12 residues. The ends were cut back, 2 bases at V and 8 bases at J, with 9 bases in the middle. The V gene's germline CDR1 is LGHNA and CDR2 YNFKEQ. CDR3 sequence reads: CASSQQDWEAFF. CDR3 DNA sequence: TGTGCCAGCAGCCAACAGGACTGGGAAGCTTTCTTT.

This clonotype was observed a few times. The chain joins TRBV5-1 to TRBJ2-3; 7 bases line up with TRBD2. The germline gives CDR1 SGHRS, CDR2 YFSETQ. The V and J ends lost 5 bases and 6 bases, in that order; junction bases with no gene match: 9. The CDR3 spans 14 residues. The CDR3 nucleotides read TGCGCCAGCAGTACGGGGGGTCACATGGATACGCAGTATTTT. Encoded protein: CASSTGGHMDTQYF.

This chain links TRBV7-2 with TRBJ2-1; D is unclear. Trimming removed 3 bases from V and 3 bases from J, with 9 bases in between. Germline lookup yields CDR1 SGHTA and CDR2 FQGNSA. The CDR3 loop spans 14 amino acids. CDR3 loop: CASSLARFYNEQFF. In DNA, the CDR3 is TGTGCCAGCAGCTTGGCACGGTTCTACAATGAGCAGTTCTTC. Variable domain in full (rest from reference TRBV7-2 and TRBJ2-1): GAGVSQSPSNKVTEKGKDVELRCDPISGHTALYWYRQSLGQGLEFLIYFQGNSAPDKSGLPSDRFSAERTGGSVSTLTIQRTQQEDSAVYLCASSLARFYNEQFFGPGTRLTVL.

This clonotype was counted a few times. The chain links TRBV21-1 to TRBJ1-2; the table calls TRBD1, which could not be checked here. TRBV21-1 is an annotated pseudogene. The CDR3 length is 15 residues. This CDR3 is CASSKVGHIRLGYTF. The CDR3 DNA reads TGTGCCAGCAGCAAGGTGGGACATATCAGACTCGGCTACACCTTC.

The V gene is TRBV6-6, the J gene TRBJ1-1, with a possible D match to TRBD1 (5 bases). The germline V gene encodes CDR1 MNHNY and CDR2 SVGAGI (reference sequence). Trimming removed 2 bases at V and 1 base at J, with 14 bases between. The length of the CDR3 is 16 residues. The CDR3 sequence is CASSYPYSGGNTEAFF. The CDR3 DNA reads TGTGCCAGCAGTTACCCGTACAGTGGGGGGAACACTGAAGCTTTCTTT.

The V call is TRBV10-3, the J call TRBJ1-1; tentative D call: TRBD1 (5 bases). Trimming removed 4 bases from V and 5 bases from J, with 8 bases in between. CDR3 length: 12 residues. Germline V gene lookup returns CDR1 ENHRY and CDR2 SYGVKD. The CDR3 here is CAISVGGTEAFF. The CDR3 DNA reads TGTGCCATCAGTGTGGGGGGTACTGAAGCTTTCTTT.

This clonotype appeared a few times. The chain combines TRBV5-1 with TRBJ1-2; TRBD1 is a possible D gene (6 bases). The V gene's germline CDR1 is SGHRS and CDR2 YFSETQ. Between the trimmed V and J ends, which lost 5 bases and 7 bases, there was a span of 15 bases. The CDR3 has 13 amino acids. The CDR3 sequence is CASRPRGAGGYTF. CDR3 sequence (DNA): TGCGCCAGCAGACCTCGGGGGGCTGGTGGCTACACCTTC.

About this clonotype: A much larger clonotype is one base distant, so this may be a read error. This chain connects TRBV7-9 to TRBJ2-7; 8 bases fit TRBD2. The V gene's germline CDR1 is SEHNR and CDR2 FQNEAQ (reference sequence). The CDR3 loop spans 15 amino acids. CDR3 sequence reads: CASSSYSGELYERYF. Here the CDR3 DNA reads TGTGCCAGCAGCTCCTATAGCGGGGAACTCTACGAGCGGTACTTC.

The chain has TRBV6-2 or TRBV6-3 and TRBJ2-5, with 8 bases lining up with TRBD2. CDR1 and CDR2 from the germline V gene are MNHEY and SVGEGT. The length of the CDR3 is 15 residues. V shed 7 bases, J shed 3 bases, and the junction held 10 bases outside the gene matches. As DNA, the CDR3 is TGTGCCAGCAACAAACCCGGGACTAGAAAAGAGACCCAGTACTTC. Protein: CASNKPGTRKETQYF.

This clonotype was seen a handful of times. The J gene is TRBJ2-5, the V gene TRBV12-3 or TRBV12-4; a weak D match, TRBD2 (6 bases). This CDR3 is built from 14 residues. Deletions cut 5 bases from V and 2 bases from J, with 12 bases between. CDR3 protein: CASSPRRGQETQYF. The CDR3 DNA reads TGTGCCAGCAGTCCCCGCCGGGGGCAAGAGACCCAGTACTTC.

The rearrangement uses TRBV4-3 and TRBJ2-2; D perhaps matches TRBD1 (5 bases). Trimming took 1 base from V and 2 from J, leaving 14 bases between them. The CDR3 sequence is 17 residues long. Germline CDR1 LGHNA, CDR2 YSLEER. The CDR3 nucleotides are TGCGCCAGCAGCCAAGCTCCAAGGGGCGGAAACACCGGGGAGCTGTTTTTT. The encoded protein is CASSQAPRGGNTGELFF.

The chain joins TRBV9 to TRBJ2-3; weak D call: TRBD2 (6 bases). The CDR3 consists of 14 residues. The ends were cut back, 2 bases at V and 3 bases at J, with 10 bases in the middle. Germline CDR1 is SGDLS and CDR2 is YYNGEE. In DNA, the CDR3 is TGTGCCAGCAGCGTGGAGGGTAATACAGATACGCAGTATTTT. Translating gives CASSVEGNTDTQYF.

A few counts support this clonotype. The chain links TRBV4-1 to TRBJ2-7; D unresolved. Germline CDR1 and CDR2: MGHRA and YSYEKL. This CDR3 has 15 amino acids. V was clipped by 3 bases and J by 2 bases, with 14 bases between them. This CDR3 reads CASSHNIGETYEQYF. For the CDR3, the DNA is TGCGCCAGCAGCCACAATATTGGCGAGACCTACGAGCAGTACTTC.

This clonotype was counted between two and nine times. This chain joins TRBV10-3 and TRBJ2-1; D is possibly TRBD1 (5 bases). The V and J ends lost 8 bases and 4 bases respectively, with 15 bases between them. The length of the CDR3 is 14 residues. Germline values: CDR1 ENHRY, CDR2 SYGVKD. The CDR3 DNA reads TGTGCCATCTCTAAGGGGATAATGTACAATGAGCAGTTCTTC. Amino acid sequence: CAISKGIMYNEQFF.

The chain uses TRBV21-1 and TRBJ2-7; TRBD1, the table's D call, lacks a check against the DNA. TRBV21-1 is classified as a pseudogene. CDR3 size: 18 residues. Here the CDR3 reads CASSKTSSRDRASYEQYF. As DNA, the CDR3 is TGTGCCAGCAGCAAAACTTCTAGTAGGGACAGGGCCTCCTACGAGCAGTACTTC.

For the CDR3, the DNA is TGTGCCAGCAGTTTATGGGGGCAGGCGGCAGATACGCAGTATTTT. Translating gives CASSLWGQAADTQYF. The chain is built from TRBV28 and TRBJ2-3, with D possibly being TRBD1 (5 bases). The CDR3 covers 15 residues. From germline, CDR1 is MDHEN and CDR2 SYDVKM. With 0 bases removed from V and 4 bases from J, the gap between germline ends came to 11 bases.

The chain couples TRBV27 to TRBJ2-2; D gene uncertain. Germline loops: CDR1 MNHEY, CDR2 SMNVEV (reference sequence). This CDR3 is built from 13 residues. Trimming cost V 8 bases and J 5 bases, with 12 bases left between them. The CDR3 DNA follows: TGTGCCAGCGGGCCCCGTAGGACCGGGGAGCTGTTTTTT. Residues: CASGPRRTGELFF.

The CDR3 loop reads CASSLRGPTYEQYF. The CDR3 bases are TGTGCCAGCAGTTTACGCGGCCCTACCTACGAGCAGTACTTC. V usage is TRBV12-3 or TRBV12-4 and J usage is TRBJ2-7; D is ambiguous. CDR3 length equals 14 residues. V lost 2 bases and J lost 2, with 10 bases in between.

In this sample, this clonotype turned up a few times. This chain uses TRBV7-6 with TRBJ1-1, with D possibly TRBD1 on 5 matching bases. Germline CDR1 SGHVS, CDR2 FNYEAQ. This CDR3 is built from 15 residues. Trimming cost V 2 bases and J 1 base, with 11 bases left between them. CDR3 DNA: TGTGCCAGCAGCTTAATGCTGGGGACGAACACTGAAGCTTTCTTT. As protein: CASSLMLGTNTEAFF. The full variable domain, rest sourced from reference TRBV7-6 and TRBJ1-1, is GAGVSQSPRYKVTKRGQDVALRCDPISGHVSLYWYRQALGQGPEFLTYFNYEAQQDKSGLPNDRFSAERPEGSISTLTIQRTEQRDSAMYRCASSLMLGTNTEAFFGQGTRLTVV.

The gene calls are TRBV2 and TRBJ1-2; D might be TRBD1 (5 bases). From germline, CDR1 is SNHLY and CDR2 FYNNEI. Trimming removed 1 base at V and 5 bases at J, with 14 bases between. The CDR3 is 15 residues long. For the CDR3, the DNA is TGTGCCAGCAGTGAAGAGGCGGGGCCCCTTTATGGCTACACCTTC. Amino acid sequence: CASSEEAGPLYGYTF.

The chain recombines TRBV20-1 with TRBJ2-3; 9 nucleotides agree with TRBD2. Germline V gene lookup returns CDR1 DFQATT and CDR2 SNEGSKA (reference sequence). The CDR3 has 14 residues. V was pared by 5 bases and J by 0 bases, with 3 bases of the junction left unmatched. In DNA form, the CDR3 reads TGCAGTGCTTTAGCGGGGGCCAGCACAGATACGCAGTATTTT. Residues: CSALAGASTDTQYF.

The rearrangement joins TRBV7-2 to TRBJ2-7; D unclear. Trimming cost V 3 bases and J 4 bases, with 10 bases left between them. CDR3 size: 13 residues. CDR1 is SGHTA, CDR2 FQGNSA, per germline. The CDR3 nucleotides are TGTGCCAGCAGCTTCGAACTGGTGTACGAGCAGTACTTC. The encoded protein is CASSFELVYEQYF.

The chain combines TRBV7-2 with TRBJ2-5, with unresolved D. The CDR3 sequence is 14 residues long. Trimming cost V 0 bases and J 4 bases, with 9 bases left between them. Germline values: CDR1 SGHTA, CDR2 FQGNSA. The CDR3 sequence: CASSLAKGVETQYF. The CDR3, as DNA: TGTGCCAGCAGCTTAGCAAAGGGTGTAGAGACCCAGTACTTC.